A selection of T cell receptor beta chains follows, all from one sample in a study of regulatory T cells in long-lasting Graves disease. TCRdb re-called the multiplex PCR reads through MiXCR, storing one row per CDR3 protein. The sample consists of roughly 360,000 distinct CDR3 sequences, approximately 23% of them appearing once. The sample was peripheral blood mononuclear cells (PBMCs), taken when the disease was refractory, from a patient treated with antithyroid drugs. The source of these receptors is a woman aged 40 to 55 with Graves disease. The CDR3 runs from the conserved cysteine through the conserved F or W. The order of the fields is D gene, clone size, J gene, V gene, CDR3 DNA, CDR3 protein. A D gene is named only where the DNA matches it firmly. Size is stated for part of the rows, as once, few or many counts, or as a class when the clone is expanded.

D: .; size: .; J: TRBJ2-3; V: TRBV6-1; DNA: TGTGCCAGCAGATTATCAGATACGCAGTATTTT; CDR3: CASRLSDTQYF
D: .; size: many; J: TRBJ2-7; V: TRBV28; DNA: TGTGCCAGCCAAGCAGGCTACGAGCAGTACTTC; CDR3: CASQAGYEQYF
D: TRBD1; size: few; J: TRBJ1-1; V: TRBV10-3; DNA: TGTGCCAGCTACACCGGGACAGGGGGCGCGTTCGGTGAAGCTTTCTTT; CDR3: CASYTGTGGAFGEAFF
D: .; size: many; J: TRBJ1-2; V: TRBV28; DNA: TGTGCCAGCAGCCCTGGTCCGTACTATGGCTACACCTTC; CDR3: CASSPGPYYGYTF
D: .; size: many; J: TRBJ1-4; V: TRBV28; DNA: TGTGCCAGCAGCCCCGGGGGGGCGGCTAATGAAAAACTGTTTTTT; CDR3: CASSPGGAANEKLFF
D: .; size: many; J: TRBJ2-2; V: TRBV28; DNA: TGTGCCAGCAGTTTACCACCTCCGAACACCGGGGAGCTGTTTTTT; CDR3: CASSLPPPNTGELFF
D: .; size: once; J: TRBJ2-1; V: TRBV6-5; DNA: TGTGCCAGCAGTTCAATCCTAGCGCTCTCCTACAATGAGCAGTTCTTC; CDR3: CASSSILALSYNEQFF
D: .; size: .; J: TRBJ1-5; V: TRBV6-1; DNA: TGTGCCAGCAGTCCCCGGGGGGCGGGTCAGCCCCAGCATTTT; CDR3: CASSPRGAGQPQHF
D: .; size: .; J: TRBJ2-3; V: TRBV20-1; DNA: TGCAGTGCCTACGACCCTCGCCTAATCTCAGATACGCAGTATTTT; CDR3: CSAYDPRLISDTQYF
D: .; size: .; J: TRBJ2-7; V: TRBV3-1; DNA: TGTGCCAGCAGGGCTGAGGGTTCCGACGAGCAGTACTTC; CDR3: CASRAEGSDEQYF
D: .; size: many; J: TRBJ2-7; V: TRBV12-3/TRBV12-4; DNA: TGTGCCAGCAGTAACCCACCAGACTCGAATTACGAGCAGTACTTC; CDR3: CASSNPPDSNYEQYF
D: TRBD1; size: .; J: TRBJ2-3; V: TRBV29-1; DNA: TGCAGCGTTGAAAACGACAGGGTCCAGACAGATACGCAGTATTTT; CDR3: CSVENDRVQTDTQYF
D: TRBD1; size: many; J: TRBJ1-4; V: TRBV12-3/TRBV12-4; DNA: TGTGCCAGCAGCGACAGGGGGCGGCTAGGAAAACTGTTTTTT; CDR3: CASSDRGRLGKLFF
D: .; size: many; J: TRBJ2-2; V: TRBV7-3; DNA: TGTGCCAGCAGCTTAAATGGAAACACCGGGGAGCTGTTTTTT; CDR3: CASSLNGNTGELFF
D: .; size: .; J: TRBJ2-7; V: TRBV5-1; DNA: TGCGCCAGCAGCTTGATTTCATCGACCTACGAGCAGTACTTC; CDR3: CASSLISSTYEQYF